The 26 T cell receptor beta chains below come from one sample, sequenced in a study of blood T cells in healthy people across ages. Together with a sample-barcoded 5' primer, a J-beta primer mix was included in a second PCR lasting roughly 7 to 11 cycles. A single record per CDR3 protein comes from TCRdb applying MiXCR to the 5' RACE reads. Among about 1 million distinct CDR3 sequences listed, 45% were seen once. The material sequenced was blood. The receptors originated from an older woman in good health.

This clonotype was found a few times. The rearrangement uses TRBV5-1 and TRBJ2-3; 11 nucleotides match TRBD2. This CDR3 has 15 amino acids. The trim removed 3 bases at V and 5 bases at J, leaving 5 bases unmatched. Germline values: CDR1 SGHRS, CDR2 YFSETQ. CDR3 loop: CASSSTSGRRDTQYF. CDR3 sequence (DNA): TGCGCCAGCAGCTCCACTAGCGGGAGAAGAGATACGCAGTATTTT.

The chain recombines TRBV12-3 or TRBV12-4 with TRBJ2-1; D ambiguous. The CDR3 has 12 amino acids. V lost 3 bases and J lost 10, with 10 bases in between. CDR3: CASSLKMSEQFF. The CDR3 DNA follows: TGTGCCAGCAGTTTGAAAATGTCCGAGCAGTTCTTC.

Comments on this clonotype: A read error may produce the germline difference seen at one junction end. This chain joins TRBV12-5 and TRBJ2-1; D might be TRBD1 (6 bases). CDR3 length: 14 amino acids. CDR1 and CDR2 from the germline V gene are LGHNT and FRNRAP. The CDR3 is CTSGTGTTYNEQFF. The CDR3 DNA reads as TGTACTAGTGGGACCGGGACAACCTACAATGAGCAGTTCTTC.

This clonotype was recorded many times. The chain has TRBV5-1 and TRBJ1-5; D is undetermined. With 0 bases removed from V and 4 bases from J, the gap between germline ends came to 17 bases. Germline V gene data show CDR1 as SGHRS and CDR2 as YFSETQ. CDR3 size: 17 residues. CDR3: CASSLADDREDNQPQHF. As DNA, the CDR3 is TGCGCCAGCAGCTTGGCCGACGACCGAGAAGATAATCAGCCCCAGCATTTT.

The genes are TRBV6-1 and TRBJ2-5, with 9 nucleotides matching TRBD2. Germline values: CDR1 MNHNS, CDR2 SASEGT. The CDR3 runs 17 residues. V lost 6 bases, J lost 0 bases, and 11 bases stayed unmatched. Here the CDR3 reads CASSIETSGSYQETQYF. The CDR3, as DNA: TGTGCCAGCAGCATTGAGACTAGCGGTTCGTACCAAGAGACCCAGTACTTC.

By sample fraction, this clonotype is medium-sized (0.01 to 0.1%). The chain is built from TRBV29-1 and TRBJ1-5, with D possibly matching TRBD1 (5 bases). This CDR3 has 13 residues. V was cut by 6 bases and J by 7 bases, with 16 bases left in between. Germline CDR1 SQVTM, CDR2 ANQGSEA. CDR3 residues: CSVAGTTGQPQHF. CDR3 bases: TGCAGCGTGGCCGGGACTACTGGCCAGCCCCAGCATTTT.

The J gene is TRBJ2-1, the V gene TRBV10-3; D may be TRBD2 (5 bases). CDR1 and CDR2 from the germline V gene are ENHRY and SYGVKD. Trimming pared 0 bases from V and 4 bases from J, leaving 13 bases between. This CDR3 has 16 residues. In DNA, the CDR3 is TGTGCCATCAGTGAGTCCTACGCGGGCTATTACAATGAGCAGTTCTTC. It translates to CAISESYAGYYNEQFF.

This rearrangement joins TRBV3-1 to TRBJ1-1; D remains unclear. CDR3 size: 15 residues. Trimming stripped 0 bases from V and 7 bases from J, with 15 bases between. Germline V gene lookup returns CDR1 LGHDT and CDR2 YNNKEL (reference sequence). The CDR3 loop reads CASSQDRVGRREAFF. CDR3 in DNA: TGTGCCAGCAGCCAAGATAGGGTGGGCCGACGTGAAGCTTTCTTT.

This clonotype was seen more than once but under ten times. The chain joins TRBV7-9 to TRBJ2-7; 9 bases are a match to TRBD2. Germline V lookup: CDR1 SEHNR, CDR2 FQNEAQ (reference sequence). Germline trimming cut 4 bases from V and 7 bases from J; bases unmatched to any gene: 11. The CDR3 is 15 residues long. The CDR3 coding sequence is TGTGCCAGCAGCTCCCCTAGCGGGAAACCAGGGGAGCAGTACTTC. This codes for CASSSPSGKPGEQYF. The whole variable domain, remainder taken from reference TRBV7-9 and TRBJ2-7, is DTGVSQNPRHKITKRGQNVTFRCDPISEHNRLYWYRQTLGQGPEFLTYFQNEAQLEKSRLLSDRFSAERPKGSFSTLEIQRTEQGDSAMYLCASSSPSGKPGEQYFGPGTRLTVT.

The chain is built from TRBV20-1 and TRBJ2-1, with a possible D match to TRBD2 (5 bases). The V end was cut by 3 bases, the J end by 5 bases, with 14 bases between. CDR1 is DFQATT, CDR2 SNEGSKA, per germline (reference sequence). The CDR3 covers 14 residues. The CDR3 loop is CSARTMAVNNEQFF. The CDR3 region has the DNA TGCAGTGCTAGGACTATGGCGGTTAACAATGAGCAGTTCTTC.

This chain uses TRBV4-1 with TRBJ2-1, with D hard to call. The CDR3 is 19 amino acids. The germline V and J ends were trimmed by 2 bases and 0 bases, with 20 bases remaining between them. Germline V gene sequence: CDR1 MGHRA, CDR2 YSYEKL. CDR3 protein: CASSQREASLNPSYNEQFF. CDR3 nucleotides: TGCGCCAGCAGCCAAAGAGAAGCCTCCCTAAACCCCTCCTACAATGAGCAGTTCTTC.

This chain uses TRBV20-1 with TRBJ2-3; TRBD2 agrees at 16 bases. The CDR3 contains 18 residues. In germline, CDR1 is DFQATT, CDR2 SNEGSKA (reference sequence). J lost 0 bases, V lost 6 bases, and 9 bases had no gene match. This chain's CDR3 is CSAESGLAGGRSTDTQYF. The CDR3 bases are TGCAGTGCGGAATCGGGACTAGCGGGAGGGCGTAGCACAGATACGCAGTATTTT.

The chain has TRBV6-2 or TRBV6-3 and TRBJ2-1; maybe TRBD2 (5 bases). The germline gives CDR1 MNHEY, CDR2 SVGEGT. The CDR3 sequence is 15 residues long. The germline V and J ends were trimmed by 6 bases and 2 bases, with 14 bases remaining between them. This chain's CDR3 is CASRSSQTPYNEQFF. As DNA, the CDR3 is TGTGCCAGCAGATCTAGCCAAACCCCCTACAATGAGCAGTTCTTC.

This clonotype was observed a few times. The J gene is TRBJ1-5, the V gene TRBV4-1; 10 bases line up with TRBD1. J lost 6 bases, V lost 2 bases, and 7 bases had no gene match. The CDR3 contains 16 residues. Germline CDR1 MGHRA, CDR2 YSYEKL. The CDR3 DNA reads TGCGCCAGCAGCCAACGACAGGGGGCAGGGATTCAGCCCCAGCATTTT. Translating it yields CASSQRQGAGIQPQHF.

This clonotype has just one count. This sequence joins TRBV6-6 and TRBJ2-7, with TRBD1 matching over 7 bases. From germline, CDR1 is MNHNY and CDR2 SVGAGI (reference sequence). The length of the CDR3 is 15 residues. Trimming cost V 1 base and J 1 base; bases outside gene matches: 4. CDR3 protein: CASSYFLDRSYEQYF. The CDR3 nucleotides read TGTGCCAGCAGTTACTTTCTGGACAGGTCCTACGAGCAGTACTTC.

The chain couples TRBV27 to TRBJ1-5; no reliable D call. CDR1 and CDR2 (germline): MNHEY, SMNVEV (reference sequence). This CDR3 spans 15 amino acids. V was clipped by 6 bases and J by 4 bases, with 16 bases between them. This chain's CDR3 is CASSYRHSANQPQHF. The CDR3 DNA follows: TGTGCCAGCAGCTACCGCCATTCCGCTAATCAGCCCCAGCATTTT.

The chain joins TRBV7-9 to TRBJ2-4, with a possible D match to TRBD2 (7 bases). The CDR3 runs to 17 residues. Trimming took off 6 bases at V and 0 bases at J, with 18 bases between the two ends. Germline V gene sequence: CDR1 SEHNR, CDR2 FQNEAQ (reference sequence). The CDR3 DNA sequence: TGTGCCAGCAGTAGCGACATCGGGGGGCTAGCCAAAAACATTCAGTACTTC. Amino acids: CASSSDIGGLAKNIQYF.

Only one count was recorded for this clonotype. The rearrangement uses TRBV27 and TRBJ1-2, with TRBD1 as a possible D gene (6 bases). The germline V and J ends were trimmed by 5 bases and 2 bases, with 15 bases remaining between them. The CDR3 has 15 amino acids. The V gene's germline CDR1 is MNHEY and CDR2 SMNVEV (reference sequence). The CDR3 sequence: CASSPDPGGNYGYTF. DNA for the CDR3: TGTGCCAGCAGTCCCGACCCCGGGGGCAACTATGGCTACACCTTC.

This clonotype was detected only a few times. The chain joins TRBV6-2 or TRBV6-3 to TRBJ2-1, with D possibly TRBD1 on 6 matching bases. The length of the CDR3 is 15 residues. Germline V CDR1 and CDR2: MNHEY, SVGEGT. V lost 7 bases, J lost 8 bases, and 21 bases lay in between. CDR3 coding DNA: TGTGCCAGCAACAAGGGGGATGTACTGTTTGATGAGCAGTTCTTC. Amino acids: CASNKGDVLFDEQFF.

The CDR3 region is CASSLNFGKEAFF. The CDR3 DNA is TGTGCCAGCAGCTTGAACTTTGGCAAAGAAGCTTTCTTT. The gene calls are TRBV5-5 and TRBJ1-1; D unclear. V was cut by 1 base and J by 8 bases, with 12 bases left in between. The CDR3 is 13 amino acids. Germline CDR1 and CDR2: SGHKS and YYEKEE (reference sequence).

CDR3 in amino acids: CATSDPGSTDTQYF. The CDR3, as DNA: TGTGCCACCAGTGATCCCGGGTCCACAGATACGCAGTATTTT. This chain connects TRBV24-1 to TRBJ2-3; D is unresolved. This CDR3 comprises 14 residues. Trimming took off 3 bases at V and 2 bases at J, with 8 bases between the two ends. In germline, CDR1 is KGHDR, CDR2 SFDVKD.

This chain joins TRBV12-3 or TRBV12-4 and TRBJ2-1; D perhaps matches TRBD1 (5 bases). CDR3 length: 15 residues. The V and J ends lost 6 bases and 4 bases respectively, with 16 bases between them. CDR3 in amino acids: CASSMGLGFYNEQFF. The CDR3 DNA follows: TGTGCCAGCAGCATGGGGCTTGGGTTTTACAATGAGCAGTTCTTC.

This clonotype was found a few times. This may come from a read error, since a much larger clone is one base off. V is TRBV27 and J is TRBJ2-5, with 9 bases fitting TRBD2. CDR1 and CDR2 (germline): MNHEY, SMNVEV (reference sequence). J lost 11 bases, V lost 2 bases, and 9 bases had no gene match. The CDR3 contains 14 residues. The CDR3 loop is CASSLAGGRNEQYF. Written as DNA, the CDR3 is TGTGCCAGCAGTTTAGCGGGAGGGCGAAATGAGCAGTACTTC.

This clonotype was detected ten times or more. The CDR3 DNA reads TGTGCCAGCAGCTGGGGACTAACCGATGAGCAGTACTTC. This sequence encodes CASSWGLTDEQYF. The genes are TRBV7-8 and TRBJ2-7; 7 positions match TRBD2. Unmatched junction bases numbered 7, after V lost 4 bases and J lost 7 bases. CDR3 length: 13 residues. Germline V lookup: CDR1 SGHVS, CDR2 FQNEAQ.

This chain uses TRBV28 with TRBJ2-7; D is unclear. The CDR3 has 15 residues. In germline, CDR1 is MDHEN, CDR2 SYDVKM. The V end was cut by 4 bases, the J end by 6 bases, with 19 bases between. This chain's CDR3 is CASSYPSETGSEQYF. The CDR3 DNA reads TGTGCCAGCAGTTACCCCTCCGAGACCGGCAGCGAGCAGTACTTC.

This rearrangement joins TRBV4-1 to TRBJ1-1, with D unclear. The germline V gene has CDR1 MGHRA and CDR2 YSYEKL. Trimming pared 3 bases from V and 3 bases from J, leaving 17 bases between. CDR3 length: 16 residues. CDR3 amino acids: CASSHLSGRADTEAFF. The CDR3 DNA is TGCGCCAGCAGCCATCTATCAGGACGGGCGGACACTGAAGCTTTCTTT.